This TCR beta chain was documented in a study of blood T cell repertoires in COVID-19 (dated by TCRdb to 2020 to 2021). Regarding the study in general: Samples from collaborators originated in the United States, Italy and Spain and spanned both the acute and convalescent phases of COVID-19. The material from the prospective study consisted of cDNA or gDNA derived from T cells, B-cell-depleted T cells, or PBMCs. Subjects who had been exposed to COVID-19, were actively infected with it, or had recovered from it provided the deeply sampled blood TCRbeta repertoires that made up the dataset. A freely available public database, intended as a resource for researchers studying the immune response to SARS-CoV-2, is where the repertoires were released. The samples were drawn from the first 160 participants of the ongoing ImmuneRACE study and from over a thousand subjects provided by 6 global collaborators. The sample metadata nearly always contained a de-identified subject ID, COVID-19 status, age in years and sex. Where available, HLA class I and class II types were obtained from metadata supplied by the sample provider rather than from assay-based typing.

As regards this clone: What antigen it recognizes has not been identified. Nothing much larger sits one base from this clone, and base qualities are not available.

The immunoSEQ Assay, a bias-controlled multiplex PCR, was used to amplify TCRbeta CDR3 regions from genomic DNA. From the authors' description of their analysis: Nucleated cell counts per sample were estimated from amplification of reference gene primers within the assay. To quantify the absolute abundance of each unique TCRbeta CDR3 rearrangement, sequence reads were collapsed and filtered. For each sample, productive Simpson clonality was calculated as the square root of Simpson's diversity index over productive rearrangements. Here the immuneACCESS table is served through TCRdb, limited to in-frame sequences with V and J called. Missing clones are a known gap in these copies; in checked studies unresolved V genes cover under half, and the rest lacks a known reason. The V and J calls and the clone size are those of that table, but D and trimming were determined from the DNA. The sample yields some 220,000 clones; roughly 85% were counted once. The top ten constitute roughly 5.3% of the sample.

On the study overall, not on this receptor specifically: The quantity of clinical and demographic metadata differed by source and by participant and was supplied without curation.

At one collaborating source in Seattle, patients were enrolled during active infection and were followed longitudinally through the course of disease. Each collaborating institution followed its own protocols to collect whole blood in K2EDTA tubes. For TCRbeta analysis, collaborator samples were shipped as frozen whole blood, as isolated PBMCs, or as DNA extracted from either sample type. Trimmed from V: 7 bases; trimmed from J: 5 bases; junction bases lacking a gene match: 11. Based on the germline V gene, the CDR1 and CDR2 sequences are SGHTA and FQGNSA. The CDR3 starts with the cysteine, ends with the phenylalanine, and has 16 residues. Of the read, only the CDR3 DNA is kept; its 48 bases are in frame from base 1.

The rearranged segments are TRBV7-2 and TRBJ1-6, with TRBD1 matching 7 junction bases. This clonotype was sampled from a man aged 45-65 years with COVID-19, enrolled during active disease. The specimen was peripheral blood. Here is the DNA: TGTGCCAGCACCCTAGTGGGCAGGGGGAATAATTCACCCCTCCACTTT. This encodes CASTLVGRGNNSPLHF.